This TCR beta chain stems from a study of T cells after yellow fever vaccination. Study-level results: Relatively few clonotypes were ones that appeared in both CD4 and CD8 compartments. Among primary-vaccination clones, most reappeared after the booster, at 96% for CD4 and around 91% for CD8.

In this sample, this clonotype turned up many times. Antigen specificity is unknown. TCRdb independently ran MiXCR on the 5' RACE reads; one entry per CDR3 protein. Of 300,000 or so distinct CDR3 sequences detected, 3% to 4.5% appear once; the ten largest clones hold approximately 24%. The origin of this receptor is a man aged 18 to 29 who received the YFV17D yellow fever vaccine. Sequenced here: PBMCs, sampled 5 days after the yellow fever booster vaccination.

The CDR3: CASSQDDSGGADTQYF. DNA of the CDR3: TGTGCCAGCAGCCAAGATGATAGCGGGGGGGCAGATACGCAGTATTTT. This chain joins TRBV4-2 and TRBJ2-3, with TRBD2 matching 11 bases. The CDR3 contains 16 residues. The V segment lost 0 bases and the J segment 4 bases; nucleotides outside the gene matches: 3. Germline-derived CDR1 and CDR2 are LGHNA and YNFKEQ.